Listed here are 11 T cell receptor beta chains from one sample, sequenced in a study of T cells in Graves' hyperthyroidism and ophthalmopathy (dated by TCRdb to between 2018 and 2020). The library relied on multiplex PCR. For sequencing, an Illumina HiSeq 2000 was employed. The TCR beta CDR3 regions were amplified from RNA transcripts. For the first round of RT-PCR on the TCR CDR3, the HTBI primer set was used together with the Qiagen OneStep RT-PCR kit. TCRdb reanalyzed the raw reads on its own, using fastp at Q25 for trimming and MiXCR for clone calling, and kept in-frame beta chains. Entries are consolidated by CDR3 protein sequence, retaining the most common genes and DNA. The sample table records a few hundred thousand distinct CDR3 sequences; 15% to 20% of these occur just once. The ten largest clones capture 35% to 50% of the sample. Material for sequencing was blood. The receptors come from a man in his forties with Graves' hyperthyroidism.

This clonotype was observed many times. The V gene is TRBV7-3, the J gene TRBJ2-2; no reliable D call. CDR3 size: 14 residues. Germline V gene sequence: CDR1 SGHTA, CDR2 FQGTGA. The ends were cut back, 5 bases at V and 5 bases at J, with 12 bases in the middle. CDR3 sequence: CASSLSDGTGELFF. Written as DNA, the CDR3 is TGTGCCAGCAGCCTCTCGGACGGAACCGGGGAGCTGTTTTTT.

This clonotype was counted ten times or more. V and J are TRBV7-2 and TRBJ2-1; the D gene is possibly TRBD1 (6 bases). In germline, CDR1 is SGHTA, CDR2 FQGNSA. V lost 5 bases, J lost 4 bases, and 9 bases lay in between. The CDR3 sequence is 13 residues long. The CDR3 DNA is TGTGCCAGCAGCCATGGACAGTACAATGAGCAGTTCTTC. Protein product: CASSHGQYNEQFF.

This clonotype was seen many times. The chain couples TRBV5-1 to TRBJ1-1, with D possibly TRBD1 on 6 matching bases. V was shortened by 1 base and J by 1 base, with 14 bases between the two germline ends. The CDR3 sequence is 16 residues long. The germline gives CDR1 SGHRS, CDR2 YFSETQ. CDR3 nucleotide sequence: TGCGCCAGCAGCTTGAGCGGGGGCTCCTCGAACACTGAAGCTTTCTTT. The encoded protein is CASSLSGGSSNTEAFF.

This clonotype showed up many times. The genes are TRBV12-3 or TRBV12-4 and TRBJ1-2; no clear D gene. CDR3 length: 14 amino acids. V lost 3 bases to trimming and J lost 0 bases, with 8 bases between them. The CDR3 region is CASSFTGSNYGYTF. CDR3 coding DNA: TGTGCCAGCAGTTTCACGGGGTCTAACTATGGCTACACCTTC.

This clonotype was recorded many times. The chain is built from TRBV24-1 and TRBJ2-3, with D uncertain. The CDR3 contains 15 residues. CDR1 and CDR2 (germline): KGHDR, SFDVKD. The ends were cut back, 3 bases at V and 2 bases at J, with 11 bases in the middle. The CDR3 nucleotides are TGTGCCACCAGTGATATATTTGACACCACAGATACGCAGTATTTT. As protein: CATSDIFDTTDTQYF.

This clonotype has a count of ten or more. J is TRBJ2-2 and V is TRBV6-2 or TRBV6-3; D possibly corresponds to TRBD2 (6 bases). Germline V lookup: CDR1 MNHEY, CDR2 SVGEGT. CDR3 length equals 16 residues. V was cut by 0 bases and J by 4 bases, with 12 bases left in between. CDR3 sequence: CASSYSGGASTGELFF. The CDR3 DNA follows: TGTGCCAGCAGTTACTCGGGGGGAGCTAGCACCGGGGAGCTGTTTTTT.

The J gene is TRBJ1-2, the V gene TRBV7-9; D perhaps matches TRBD1 (6 bases). Germline V CDR1 and CDR2: SEHNR, FQNEAQ (reference sequence). The CDR3 spans 16 residues. Trimming took 4 bases from V and 4 from J, leaving 19 bases between them. For the CDR3, the DNA is TGTGCCAGCAGCTCGACGACCCACAGGGATGCCTATGGCTACACCTTC. This sequence encodes CASSSTTHRDAYGYTF.

The CDR3 DNA sequence: TGCAGTGCGGGCTATGGGACTAGCACCGGGGAGCTGTTTTTT. It encodes CSAGYGTSTGELFF. V and J are TRBV20-1 and TRBJ2-2; 8 bases are a match to TRBD2. After removal of 6 bases from V and 4 bases from J, the junction contained 7 bases not matched to a gene. CDR1 DFQATT and CDR2 SNEGSKA come from the germline V gene (reference sequence). CDR3 length: 14 residues.

Comments on this clonotype: A much more abundant neighbour one base away suggests this may be a read error. The chain combines TRBV7-8 with TRBJ2-2; D possibly uses TRBD1 or TRBD2 (5 bases each). With 10 bases removed from V and 6 bases from J, the gap between germline ends came to 9 bases. This CDR3 has 11 amino acids. Germline loops: CDR1 SGHVS, CDR2 FQNEAQ. DNA for the CDR3: TGTGCCATGGGGGAGCCCGGGGAGCTGTTTTTT. Its translation is CAMGEPGELFF.

V gene TRBV6-1 combines with J gene TRBJ2-5; D possibly corresponds to TRBD2 (6 bases). V was trimmed by 5 bases and J by 4 bases, leaving 20 bases between them. The CDR3 spans 16 residues. CDR1 is MNHNS, CDR2 SASEGT, per germline. The CDR3 loop is CASSTPSGLRGETQYF. Here the CDR3 DNA reads TGTGCCAGCAGTACCCCCAGCGGGCTTAGGGGAGAGACCCAGTACTTC.

The gene calls are TRBV5-1 and TRBJ1-1, with D tentatively TRBD1 (6 bases). Trimming removed 0 bases from V and 1 base from J, with 10 bases in between. The germline V gene encodes CDR1 SGHRS and CDR2 YFSETQ. The CDR3 totals 15 residues. CDR3 bases: TGCGCCAGCAGCTTGGTTGGGGGCGGGAACACTGAAGCTTTCTTT. Translating gives CASSLVGGGNTEAFF.